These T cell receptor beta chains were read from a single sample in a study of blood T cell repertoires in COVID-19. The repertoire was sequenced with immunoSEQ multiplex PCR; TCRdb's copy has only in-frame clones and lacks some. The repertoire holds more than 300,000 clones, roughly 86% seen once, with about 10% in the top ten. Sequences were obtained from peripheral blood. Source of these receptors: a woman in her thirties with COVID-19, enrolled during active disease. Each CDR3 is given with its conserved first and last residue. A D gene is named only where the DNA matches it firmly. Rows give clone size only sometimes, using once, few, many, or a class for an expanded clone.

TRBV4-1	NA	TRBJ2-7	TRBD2	CASSHLDGRPYEQYF	TGCGCCAGCAGCCACCTCGACGGGAGGCCCTACGAGCAGTACTTC
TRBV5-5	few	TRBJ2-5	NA	CASSLAHLRETQYF	TGTGCCAGCAGCTTGGCCCACCTGCGAGAGACCCAGTACTTC
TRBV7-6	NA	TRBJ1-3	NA	CASSLAIGHSGNTIYF	TGTGCCAGCAGCTTAGCGATTGGACACTCTGGAAACACCATATATTTT
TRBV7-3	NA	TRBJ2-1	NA	CATRQGLDNEQFF	TGTGCCACCCGACAGGGACTTGACAATGAGCAGTTCTTC
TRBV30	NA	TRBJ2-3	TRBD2	CAWTSGHADTQYF	TGTGCCTGGACTAGCGGACACGCAGATACGCAGTATTTT
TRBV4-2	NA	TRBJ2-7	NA	CASSQDDSRFEQYF	TGTGCCAGCAGCCAAGATGACAGTCGGTTCGAGCAGTACTTC
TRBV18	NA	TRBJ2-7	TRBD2	CASSPGTIGYEQYF	TGTGCCAGCTCACCCGGGACTATTGGCTACGAGCAGTACTTC
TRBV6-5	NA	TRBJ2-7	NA	CASSRGVEQYF	TGTGCCAGCAGCCGGGGTGTAGAGCAGTACTTC
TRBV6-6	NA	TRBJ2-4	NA	CASRFHYGNRGNIQYF	TGTGCCAGCAGATTCCATTACGGGAATAGGGGGAACATTCAGTACTTC
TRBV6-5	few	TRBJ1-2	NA	CASSYRVGQSGGYTF	TGTGCCAGCAGTTACCGGGTCGGACAGTCGGGTGGCTACACCTTC
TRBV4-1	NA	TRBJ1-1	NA	CASSQVSGVDTEAFF	TGCGCCAGCAGCCAAGTGTCAGGGGTGGACACTGAAGCTTTCTTT
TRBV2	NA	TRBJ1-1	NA	CASSEAVAAGAFF	TGTGCCAGCAGTGAAGCTGTTGCCGCCGGGGCTTTCTTT
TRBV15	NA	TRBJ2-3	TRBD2	CATSRGASGRAPDTQYF	TGTGCCACCAGCAGAGGGGCTAGCGGGAGGGCCCCAGATACGCAGTATTTT
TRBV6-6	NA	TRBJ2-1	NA	CASRYSGHPEQFF	TGTGCCAGCAGATACTCGGGACACCCGGAGCAGTTCTTC
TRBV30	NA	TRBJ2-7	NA	CAWSSVYEQYF	TGTGCCTGGAGTTCGGTCTACGAGCAGTACTTC
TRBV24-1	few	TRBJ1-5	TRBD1	CATSDWDSGSNQPQHF	TGTGCCACCAGTGATTGGGACAGTGGGAGCAATCAGCCCCAGCATTTT
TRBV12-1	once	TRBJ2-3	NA	CASSFAPPAGAPDTQYF	TGTGCCAGCAGCTTTGCCCCACCAGCGGGAGCCCCAGATACGCAGTATTTT
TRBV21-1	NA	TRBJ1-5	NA	CASSKIQRDKDDQPQHF	TGTGCCAGCAGCAAGATTCAGAGGGACAAGGACGATCAGCCCCAGCATTTT
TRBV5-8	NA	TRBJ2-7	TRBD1	CASSFRDRGHEQYF	TGTGCCAGCAGCTTCCGGGACAGGGGACACGAGCAGTACTTC
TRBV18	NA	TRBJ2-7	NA	CASSPDSRSYEQYF	TGTGCCAGCTCCCCAGACAGTCGCTCCTACGAGCAGTACTTC
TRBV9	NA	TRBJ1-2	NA	CASREGVPPANYGYTF	TGTGCCAGCAGGGAAGGGGTTCCTCCAGCTAACTATGGCTACACCTTC
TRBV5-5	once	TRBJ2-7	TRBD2	CASSLGGEGEQYF	TGTGCCAGCAGCTTGGGTGGGGAGGGCGAGCAGTACTTC
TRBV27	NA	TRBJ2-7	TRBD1	CASSITGTGGSYEQYF	TGTGCCAGCAGCATAACCGGGACAGGGGGCTCGTACGAGCAGTACTTC
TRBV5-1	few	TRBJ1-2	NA	CASSLIWEGGYTF	TGCGCCAGCAGCTTGATCTGGGAGGGCGGCTACACCTTC
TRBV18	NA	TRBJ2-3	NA	CASSPSLNTDTQYF	TGTGCCAGCTCACCTTCACTAAACACAGATACGCAGTATTTT
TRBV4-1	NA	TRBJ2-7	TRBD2	CASSQDGTSGRSYEQYF	TGCGCCAGCAGCCAAGACGGCACTAGCGGGCGCTCCTACGAGCAGTACTTC
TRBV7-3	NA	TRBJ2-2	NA	CASSPWGPNTGELFF	TGTGCCAGCAGCCCCTGGGGGCCTAACACCGGGGAGCTGTTTTTT
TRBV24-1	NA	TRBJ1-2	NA	CATSGAGVNGYTF	TGTGCCACCAGTGGGGCAGGGGTGAATGGCTACACCTTC
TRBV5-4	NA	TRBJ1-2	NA	CASSSGVGGTYGYTF	TGTGCCAGCAGCTCGGGGGTGGGAGGCACTTATGGCTACACCTTC
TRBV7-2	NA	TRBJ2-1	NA	CASSSGSGRGNNEQFF	TGTGCCAGCAGCTCCGGCTCCGGGAGAGGAAACAATGAGCAGTTCTTC
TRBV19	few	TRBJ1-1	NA	CASSLYRGGGRGTEAFF	TGTGCCAGTAGTCTCTACCGGGGAGGGGGGCGAGGAACTGAAGCTTTCTTT
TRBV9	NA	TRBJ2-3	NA	CASSLTPADTQYF	TGTGCCAGCAGCTTAACACCTGCAGATACGCAGTATTTT
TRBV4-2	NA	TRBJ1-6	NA	CASSSNRQTNSPLHF	TGTGCCAGCAGTTCCAACCGACAGACTAATTCACCCCTCCACTTT
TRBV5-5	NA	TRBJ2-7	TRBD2	CASSWTSGSAEQYF	TGTGCCAGCAGCTGGACTAGCGGGTCGGCCGAGCAGTACTTC
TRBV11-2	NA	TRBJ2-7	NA	CASSLEWTLGYEQYF	TGTGCCAGCAGCTTAGAGTGGACTTTGGGCTACGAGCAGTACTTC
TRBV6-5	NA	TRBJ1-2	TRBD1	CASRGTGQDYYGYTF	TGTGCCAGCCGAGGGACAGGGCAGGATTACTATGGCTACACCTTC
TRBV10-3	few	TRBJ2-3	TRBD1	CAITGTDPSTDTQYF	TGTGCCATTACCGGGACAGACCCTTCCACAGATACGCAGTATTTT
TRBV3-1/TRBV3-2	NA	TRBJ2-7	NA	CASSQASPGMSYEQYF	TGTGCCAGCAGCCAAGCCTCCCCGGGGATGTCCTACGAGCAGTACTTC
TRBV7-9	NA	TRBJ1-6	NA	CASTGWGDRSRSPLHF	TGTGCCAGCACCGGATGGGGGGATCGCTCGCGTTCACCCCTCCACTTT
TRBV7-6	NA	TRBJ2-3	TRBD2	CASSLALAGGPDTQYF	TGTGCCAGCAGCTTAGCGCTTGCGGGAGGGCCAGATACGCAGTATTTT
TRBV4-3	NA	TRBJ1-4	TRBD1	CASSQGAGGREKLFF	TGCGCCAGCAGCCAAGGGGCAGGGGGTCGGGAAAAACTGTTTTTT
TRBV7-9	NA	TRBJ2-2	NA	CASSLQRIITGELFF	TGTGCCAGCAGCTTACAGCGGATAATCACCGGGGAGCTGTTTTTT
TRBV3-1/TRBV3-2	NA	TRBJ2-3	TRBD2	CASSQSHLLAGVSDTQYF	TGTGCCAGCAGCCAGAGCCACCTTCTAGCGGGAGTCTCAGATACGCAGTATTTT
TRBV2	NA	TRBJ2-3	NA	CASFDRSAGDTQYF	TGTGCCAGCTTCGACAGGTCCGCCGGAGATACGCAGTATTTT
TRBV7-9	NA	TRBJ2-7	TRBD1	CASSPPDRSYEQYF	TGTGCCAGCAGCCCGCCGGACAGGTCCTACGAGCAGTACTTC
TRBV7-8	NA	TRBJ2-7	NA	CASSLGQSSYEQYF	TGTGCCAGCAGCTTAGGGCAGTCCTCCTACGAGCAGTACTTC
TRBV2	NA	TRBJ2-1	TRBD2	CASTLKTSGSHEQFF	TGTGCCAGCACCCTTAAGACTAGCGGGAGCCATGAGCAGTTCTTC
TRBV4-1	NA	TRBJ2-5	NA	CASSPDQETQYF	TGCGCCAGCAGCCCGGACCAAGAGACCCAGTACTTC
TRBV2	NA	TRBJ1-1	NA	CASRASAGIRNTEAFF	TGTGCCAGCCGGGCCTCGGCGGGTATTCGGAACACTGAAGCTTTCTTT
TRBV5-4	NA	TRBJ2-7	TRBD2	CASSPGLAGTSSYEQYF	TGTGCCAGCAGCCCTGGACTAGCGGGCACCTCTTCCTACGAGCAGTACTTC
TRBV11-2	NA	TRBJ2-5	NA	CASSSGQSYQETQYF	TGTGCCAGCAGCTCCGGACAGTCCTATCAAGAGACCCAGTACTTC
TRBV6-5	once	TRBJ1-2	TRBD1	CASSFRRGPNYGYTF	TGTGCCAGCAGTTTCCGTAGGGGGCCTAACTATGGCTACACCTTC
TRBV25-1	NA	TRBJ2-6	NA	CASSVRSGPFSGANVLTF	TGTGCCAGCAGTGTGAGGAGCGGGCCTTTCTCTGGGGCCAACGTCCTGACTTTC
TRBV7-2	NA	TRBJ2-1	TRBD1	CASSPPGGNEQFF	TGTGCCAGCAGCCCCCCAGGGGGAAATGAGCAGTTCTTC
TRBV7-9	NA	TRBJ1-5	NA	CASSLTEWQPQHF	TGTGCCAGCAGCTTAACGGAGTGGCAGCCCCAGCATTTT
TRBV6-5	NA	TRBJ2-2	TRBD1	CASSSWTGGSTGELFF	TGTGCCAGCAGTTCCTGGACAGGGGGGAGCACCGGGGAGCTGTTTTTT
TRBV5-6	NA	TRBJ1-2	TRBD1	CASSPEGAYNYGYTF	TGTGCCAGCAGCCCCGAGGGGGCTTATAACTATGGCTACACCTTC
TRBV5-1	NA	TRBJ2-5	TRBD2	CASSSESGRAWETQYF	TGCGCCAGCAGCTCAGAAAGCGGGAGGGCCTGGGAGACCCAGTACTTC
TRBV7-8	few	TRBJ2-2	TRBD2	CASSPRLAEAGELFF	TGTGCCAGCAGCCCCCGACTAGCTGAGGCCGGGGAGCTGTTTTTT